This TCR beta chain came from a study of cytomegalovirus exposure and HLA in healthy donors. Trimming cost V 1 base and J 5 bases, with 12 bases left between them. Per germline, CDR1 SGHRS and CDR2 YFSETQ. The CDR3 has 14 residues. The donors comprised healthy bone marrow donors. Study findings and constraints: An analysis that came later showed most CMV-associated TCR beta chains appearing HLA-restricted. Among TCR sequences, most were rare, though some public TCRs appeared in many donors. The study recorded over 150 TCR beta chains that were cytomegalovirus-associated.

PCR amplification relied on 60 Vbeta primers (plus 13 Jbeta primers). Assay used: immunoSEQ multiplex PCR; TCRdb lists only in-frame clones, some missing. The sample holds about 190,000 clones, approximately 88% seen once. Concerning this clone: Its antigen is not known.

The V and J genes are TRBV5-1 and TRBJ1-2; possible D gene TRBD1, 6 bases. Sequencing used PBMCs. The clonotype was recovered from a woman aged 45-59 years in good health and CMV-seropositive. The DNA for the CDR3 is TGCGCCAGCAGCTTGCCAGGGGCGGGTTATGGCTACACCTTC. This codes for CASSLPGAGYGYTF.